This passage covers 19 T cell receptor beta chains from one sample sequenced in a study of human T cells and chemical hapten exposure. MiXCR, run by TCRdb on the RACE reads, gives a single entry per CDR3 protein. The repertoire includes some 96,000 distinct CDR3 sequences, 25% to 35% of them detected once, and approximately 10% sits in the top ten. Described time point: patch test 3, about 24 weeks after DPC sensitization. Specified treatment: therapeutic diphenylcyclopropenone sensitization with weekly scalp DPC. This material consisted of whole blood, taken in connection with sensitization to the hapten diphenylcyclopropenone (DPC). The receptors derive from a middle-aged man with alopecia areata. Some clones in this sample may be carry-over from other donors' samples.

CDR3 sequence: CASSLTGFYNEQFF. The CDR3 coding sequence is TGTGCCAGCAGTTTAACAGGTTTCTACAATGAGCAGTTCTTC. This chain joins TRBV12-3 or TRBV12-4 and TRBJ2-1; tentatively, D is TRBD1 (5 bases). Trimming took off 2 bases at V and 3 bases at J, with 8 bases between the two ends. The CDR3 is 14 residues long.

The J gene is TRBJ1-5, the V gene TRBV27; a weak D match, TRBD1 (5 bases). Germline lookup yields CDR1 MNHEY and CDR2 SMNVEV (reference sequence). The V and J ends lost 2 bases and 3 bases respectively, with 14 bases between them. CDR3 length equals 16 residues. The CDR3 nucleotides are TGTGCCAGCAGTTTACGTGGCGGAGGGGTCAATCAGCCCCAGCATTTT. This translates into CASSLRGGGVNQPQHF.

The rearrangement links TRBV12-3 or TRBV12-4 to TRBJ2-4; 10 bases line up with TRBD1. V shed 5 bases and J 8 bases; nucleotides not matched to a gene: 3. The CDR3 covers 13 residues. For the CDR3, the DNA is TGTGCCAGCAGTGGACAGGGGGTGGACATTCAGTACTTC. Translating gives CASSGQGVDIQYF.

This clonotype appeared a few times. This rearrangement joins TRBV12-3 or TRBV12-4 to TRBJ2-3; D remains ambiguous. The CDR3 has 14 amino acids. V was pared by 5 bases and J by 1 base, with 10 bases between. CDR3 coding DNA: TGTGCCAGCAGTCCAAATACAGGCACAGATACGCAGTATTTT. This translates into CASSPNTGTDTQYF.

The CDR3 protein is CASRDPSGQGWESSYEQYF. CDR3 nucleotide sequence: TGTGCCAGCAGGGACCCGTCAGGACAGGGGTGGGAAAGCTCCTACGAGCAGTACTTC. The V call is TRBV28, the J call TRBJ2-7, with TRBD1 matching over 9 bases. The CDR3 covers 19 residues. V lost 6 bases, J lost 0 bases, and 18 bases stayed unmatched. Per the germline V gene, CDR1 is MDHEN and CDR2 is SYDVKM. The full variable domain, completed using reference TRBV28 and TRBJ2-7, is DVKVTQSSRYLVKRTGEKVFLECVQDMDHENMFWYRQDPGLGLRLIYFSYDVKMKEKGDIPEGYSVSREKKERFSLILESASTNQTSMYLCASRDPSGQGWESSYEQYFGPGTRLTVT.

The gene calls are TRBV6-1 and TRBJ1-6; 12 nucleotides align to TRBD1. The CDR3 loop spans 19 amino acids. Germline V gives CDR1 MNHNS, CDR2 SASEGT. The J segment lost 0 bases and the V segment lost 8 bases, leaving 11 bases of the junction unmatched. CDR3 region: CASGPRDRGRSSYNSPLHF. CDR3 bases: TGTGCCAGCGGCCCCCGGGACAGGGGGCGAAGCTCCTATAATTCACCCCTCCACTTT.

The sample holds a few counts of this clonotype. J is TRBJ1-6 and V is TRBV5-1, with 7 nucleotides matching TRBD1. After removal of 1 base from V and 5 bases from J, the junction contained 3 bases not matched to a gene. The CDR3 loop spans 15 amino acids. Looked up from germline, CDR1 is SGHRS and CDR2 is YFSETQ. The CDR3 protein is CASSLRQGNNSPLHF. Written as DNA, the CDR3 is TGCGCCAGCAGCTTGAGACAGGGCAATAATTCACCCCTCCACTTT. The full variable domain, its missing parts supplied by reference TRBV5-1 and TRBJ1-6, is KAGVTQTPRYLIKTRGQQVTLSCSPISGHRSVSWYQQTPGQGLQFLFEYFSETQRNKGNFPGRFSGRQFSNSRSEMNVSTLELGDSALYLCASSLRQGNNSPLHFGNGTRLTVT.

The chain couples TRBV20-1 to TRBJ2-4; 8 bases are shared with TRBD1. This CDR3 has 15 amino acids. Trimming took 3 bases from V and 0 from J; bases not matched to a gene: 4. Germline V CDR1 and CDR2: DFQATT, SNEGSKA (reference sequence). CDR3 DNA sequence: TGCAGTGCTAGGGGACAGGAACTAGCCAAAAACATTCAGTACTTC. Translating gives CSARGQELAKNIQYF.

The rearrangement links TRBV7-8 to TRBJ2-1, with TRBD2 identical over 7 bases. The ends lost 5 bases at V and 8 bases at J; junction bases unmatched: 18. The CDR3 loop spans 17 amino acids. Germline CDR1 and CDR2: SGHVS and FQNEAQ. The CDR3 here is CASSPVRGSSGADEQFF. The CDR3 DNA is TGTGCCAGCAGCCCAGTGAGAGGGTCTAGCGGAGCAGATGAGCAGTTCTTC.

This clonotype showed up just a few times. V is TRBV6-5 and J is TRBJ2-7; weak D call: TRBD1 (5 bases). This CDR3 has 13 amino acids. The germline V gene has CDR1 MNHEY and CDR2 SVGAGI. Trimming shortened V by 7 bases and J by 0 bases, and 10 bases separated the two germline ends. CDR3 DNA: TGTGCCAGCAACGACAGAACCTCCTACGAGCAGTACTTC. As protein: CASNDRTSYEQYF.

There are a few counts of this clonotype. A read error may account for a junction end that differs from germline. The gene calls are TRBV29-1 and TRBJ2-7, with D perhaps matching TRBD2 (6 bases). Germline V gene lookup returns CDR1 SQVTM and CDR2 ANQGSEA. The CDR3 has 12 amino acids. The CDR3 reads CSVTTSSHEQYF. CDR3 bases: TGCAGCGTTACCACTAGCTCCCACGAGCAGTACTTC.

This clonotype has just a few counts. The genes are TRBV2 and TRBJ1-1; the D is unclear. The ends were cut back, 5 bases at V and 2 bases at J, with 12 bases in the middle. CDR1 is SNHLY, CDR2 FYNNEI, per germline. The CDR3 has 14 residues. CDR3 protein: CASSLRETNTEAFF. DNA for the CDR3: TGTGCCAGCAGTCTCCGGGAGACCAACACTGAAGCTTTCTTT.

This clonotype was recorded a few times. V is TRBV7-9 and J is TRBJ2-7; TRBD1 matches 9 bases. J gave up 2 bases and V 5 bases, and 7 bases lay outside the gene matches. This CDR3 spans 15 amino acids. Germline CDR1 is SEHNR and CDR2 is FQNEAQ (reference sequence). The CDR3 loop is CASSLGQGQTYEQYF. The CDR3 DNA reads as TGTGCCAGCAGCCTGGGACAGGGACAAACCTACGAGCAGTACTTC. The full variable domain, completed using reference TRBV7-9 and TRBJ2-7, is DTGVSQNPRHKITKRGQNVTFRCDPISEHNRLYWYRQTLGQGPEFLTYFQNEAQLEKSRLLSDRFSAERPKGSFSTLEIQRTEQGDSAMYLCASSLGQGQTYEQYFGPGTRLTVT.

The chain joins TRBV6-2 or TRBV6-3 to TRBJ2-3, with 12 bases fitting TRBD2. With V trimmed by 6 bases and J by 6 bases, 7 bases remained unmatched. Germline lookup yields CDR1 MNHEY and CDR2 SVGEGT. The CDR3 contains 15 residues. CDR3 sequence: CASSRTSGRIDTQYF. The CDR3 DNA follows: TGTGCCAGCAGCCGTACTAGCGGGAGGATCGATACGCAGTATTTT.

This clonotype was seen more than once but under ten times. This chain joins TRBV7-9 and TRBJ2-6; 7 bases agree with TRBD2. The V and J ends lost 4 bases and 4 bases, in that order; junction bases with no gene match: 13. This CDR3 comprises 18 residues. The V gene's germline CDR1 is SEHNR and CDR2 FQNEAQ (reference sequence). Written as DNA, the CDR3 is TGTGCCAGCAGCTCAAGGGAGGGGACGCTACGGGGGGCCAACGTCCTGACTTTC. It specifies CASSSREGTLRGANVLTF.

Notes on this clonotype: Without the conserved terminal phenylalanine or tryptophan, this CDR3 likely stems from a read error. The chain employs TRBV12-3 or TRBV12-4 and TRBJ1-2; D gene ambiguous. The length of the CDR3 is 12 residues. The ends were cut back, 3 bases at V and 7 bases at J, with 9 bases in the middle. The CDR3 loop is CASSFEGSGYTL. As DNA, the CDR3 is TGTGCCAGCAGTTTTGAAGGAAGTGGCTACACCCTC.

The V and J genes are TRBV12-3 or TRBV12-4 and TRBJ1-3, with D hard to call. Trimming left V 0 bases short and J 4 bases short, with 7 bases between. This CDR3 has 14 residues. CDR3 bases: TGTGCCAGCAGTTTAGCAGGGAGCGGAAACACCATATATTTT. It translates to CASSLAGSGNTIYF.

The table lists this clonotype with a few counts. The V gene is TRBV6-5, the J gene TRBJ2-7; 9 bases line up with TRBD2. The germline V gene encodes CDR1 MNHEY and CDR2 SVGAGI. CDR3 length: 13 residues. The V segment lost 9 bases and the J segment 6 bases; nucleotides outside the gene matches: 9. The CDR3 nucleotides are TGTGCCAGTGTCCGAGCGGGAGGCAGCGAGCAGTACTTC. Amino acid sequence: CASVRAGGSEQYF.

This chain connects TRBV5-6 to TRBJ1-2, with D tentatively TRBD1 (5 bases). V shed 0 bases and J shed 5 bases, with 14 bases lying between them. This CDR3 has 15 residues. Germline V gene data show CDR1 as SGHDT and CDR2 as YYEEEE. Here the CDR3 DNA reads TGTGCCAGCAGCTTGGGATACAAGGGACCGTATGGCTACACCTTC. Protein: CASSLGYKGPYGYTF.